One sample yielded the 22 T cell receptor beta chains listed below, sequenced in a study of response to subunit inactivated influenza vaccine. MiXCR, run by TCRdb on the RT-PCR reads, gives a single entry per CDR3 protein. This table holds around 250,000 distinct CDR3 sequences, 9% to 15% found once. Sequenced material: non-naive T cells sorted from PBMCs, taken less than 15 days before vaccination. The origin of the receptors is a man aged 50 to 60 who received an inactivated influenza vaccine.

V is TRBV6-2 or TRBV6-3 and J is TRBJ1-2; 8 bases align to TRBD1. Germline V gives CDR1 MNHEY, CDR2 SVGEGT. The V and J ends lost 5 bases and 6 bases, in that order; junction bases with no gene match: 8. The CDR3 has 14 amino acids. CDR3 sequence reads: CASSDRTGNDGYTF. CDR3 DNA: TGTGCCAGCAGTGACCGGACAGGGAACGATGGCTACACCTTC.

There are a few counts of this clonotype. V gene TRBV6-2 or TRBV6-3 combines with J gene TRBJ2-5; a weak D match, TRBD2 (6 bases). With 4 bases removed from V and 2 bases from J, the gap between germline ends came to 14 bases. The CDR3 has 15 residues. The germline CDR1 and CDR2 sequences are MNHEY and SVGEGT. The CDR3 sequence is CASSWRAGRQETQYF. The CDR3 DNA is TGTGCCAGCAGTTGGAGGGCGGGCCGTCAAGAGACCCAGTACTTC.

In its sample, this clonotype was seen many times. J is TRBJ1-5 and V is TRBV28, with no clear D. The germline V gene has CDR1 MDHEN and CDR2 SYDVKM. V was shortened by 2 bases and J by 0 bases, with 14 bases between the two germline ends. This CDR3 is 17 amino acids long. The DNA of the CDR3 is TGTGCCAGCAGTTTAGTCCGGGCAGCTTATAGCAATCAGCCCCAGCATTTT. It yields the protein CASSLVRAAYSNQPQHF.

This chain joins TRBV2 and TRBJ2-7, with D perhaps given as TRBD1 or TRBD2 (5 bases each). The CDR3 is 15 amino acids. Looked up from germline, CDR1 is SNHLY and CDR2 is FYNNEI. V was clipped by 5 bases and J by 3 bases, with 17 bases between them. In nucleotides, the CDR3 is TGTGCCAGCAGTCCAACGTCAGGGAGACGCTACGAGCAGTACTTC. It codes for CASSPTSGRRYEQYF.

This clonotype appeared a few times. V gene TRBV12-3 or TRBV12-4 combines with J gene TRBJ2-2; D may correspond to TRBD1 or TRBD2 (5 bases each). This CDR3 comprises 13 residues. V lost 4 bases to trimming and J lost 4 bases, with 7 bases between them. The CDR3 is CASSYGATGELFF. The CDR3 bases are TGTGCCAGCAGTTACGGGGCCACCGGGGAGCTGTTTTTT.

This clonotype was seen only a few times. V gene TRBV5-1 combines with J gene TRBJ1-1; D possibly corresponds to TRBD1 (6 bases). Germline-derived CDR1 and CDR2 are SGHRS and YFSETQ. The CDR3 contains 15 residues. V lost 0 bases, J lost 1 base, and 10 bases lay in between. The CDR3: CASSLEGQSNTEAFF. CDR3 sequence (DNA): TGCGCCAGCAGCTTGGAAGGACAGTCGAACACTGAAGCTTTCTTT.

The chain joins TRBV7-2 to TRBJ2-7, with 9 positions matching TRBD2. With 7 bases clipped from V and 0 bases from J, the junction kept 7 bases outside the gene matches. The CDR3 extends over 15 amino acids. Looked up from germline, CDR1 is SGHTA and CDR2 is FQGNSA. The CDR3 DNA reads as TGTGCCAGCAAGAAGACTAGCGGAAGCTCCTACGAGCAGTACTTC. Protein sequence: CASKKTSGSSYEQYF.

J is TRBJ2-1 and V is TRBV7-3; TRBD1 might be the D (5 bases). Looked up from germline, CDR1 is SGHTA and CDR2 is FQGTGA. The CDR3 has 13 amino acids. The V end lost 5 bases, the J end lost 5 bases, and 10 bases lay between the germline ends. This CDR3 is CASSPTVNNEQFF. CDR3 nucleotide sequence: TGTGCCAGCAGCCCGACAGTTAACAATGAGCAGTTCTTC.

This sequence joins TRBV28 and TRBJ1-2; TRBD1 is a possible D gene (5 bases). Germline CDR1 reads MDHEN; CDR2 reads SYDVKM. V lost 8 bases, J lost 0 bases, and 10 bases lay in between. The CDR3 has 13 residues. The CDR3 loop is CASGDSTNYGYTF. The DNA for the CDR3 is TGTGCCAGCGGGGACTCTACTAACTATGGCTACACCTTC.

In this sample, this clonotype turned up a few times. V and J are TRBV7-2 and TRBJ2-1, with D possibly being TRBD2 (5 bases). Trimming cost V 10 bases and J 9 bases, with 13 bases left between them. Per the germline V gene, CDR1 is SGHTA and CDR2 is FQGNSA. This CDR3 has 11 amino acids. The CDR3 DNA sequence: TGTGCCACCACAACTAGTCTTGAGCAGTTCTTC. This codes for CATTTSLEQFF. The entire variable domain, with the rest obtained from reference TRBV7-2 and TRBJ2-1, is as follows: GAGVSQSPSNKVTEKGKDVELRCDPISGHTALYWYRQSLGQGLEFLIYFQGNSAPDKSGLPSDRFSAERTGGSVSTLTIQRTQQEDSAVYLCATTTSLEQFFGPGTRLTVL.

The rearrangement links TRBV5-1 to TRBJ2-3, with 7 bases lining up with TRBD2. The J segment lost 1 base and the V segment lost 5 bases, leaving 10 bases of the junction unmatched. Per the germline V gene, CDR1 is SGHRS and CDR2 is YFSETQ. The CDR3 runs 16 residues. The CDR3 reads CASRENSGPGTDTQYF. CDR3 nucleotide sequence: TGCGCCAGCAGAGAAAATAGCGGGCCTGGCACAGATACGCAGTATTTT.

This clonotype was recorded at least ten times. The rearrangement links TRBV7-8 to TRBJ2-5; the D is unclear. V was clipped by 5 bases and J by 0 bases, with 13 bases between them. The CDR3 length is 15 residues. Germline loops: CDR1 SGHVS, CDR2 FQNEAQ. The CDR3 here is CASSPSRRNQETQYF. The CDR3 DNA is TGTGCCAGCAGCCCGAGCAGACGCAACCAAGAGACCCAGTACTTC.

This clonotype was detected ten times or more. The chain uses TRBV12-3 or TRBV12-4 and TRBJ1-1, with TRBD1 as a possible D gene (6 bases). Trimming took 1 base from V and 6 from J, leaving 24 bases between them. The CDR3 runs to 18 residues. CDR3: CASSLGTAIARDVAEAFF. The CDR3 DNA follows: TGTGCCAGCAGTTTAGGGACAGCAATTGCCCGGGATGTGGCTGAAGCTTTCTTT.

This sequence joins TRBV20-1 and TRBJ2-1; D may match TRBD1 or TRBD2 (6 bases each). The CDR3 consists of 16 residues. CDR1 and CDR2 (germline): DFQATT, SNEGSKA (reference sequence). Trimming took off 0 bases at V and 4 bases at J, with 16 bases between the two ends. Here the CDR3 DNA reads TGCAGTGCTAGAGATCCTACCCGGGGGCCTTACAATGAGCAGTTCTTC. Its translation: CSARDPTRGPYNEQFF.

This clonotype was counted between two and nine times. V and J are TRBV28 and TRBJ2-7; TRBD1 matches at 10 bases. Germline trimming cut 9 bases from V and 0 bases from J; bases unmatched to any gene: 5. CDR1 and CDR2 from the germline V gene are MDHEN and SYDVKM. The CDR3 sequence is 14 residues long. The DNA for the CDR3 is TGTGCCAGTTCGACAGGGGGCCGCTCCTACGAGCAGTACTTC. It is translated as CASSTGGRSYEQYF.

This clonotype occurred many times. CDR3 loop: CASSRDSYEQYF. The DNA of the CDR3 is TGCGCCAGCAGCCGGGACTCCTACGAGCAGTACTTC. The chain recombines TRBV5-1 with TRBJ2-7; possibly TRBD2 for D (5 bases). V dropped 4 bases and J dropped 0 bases, with 5 bases sitting between them. Germline CDR1 is SGHRS and CDR2 is YFSETQ. The length of the CDR3 is 12 residues.

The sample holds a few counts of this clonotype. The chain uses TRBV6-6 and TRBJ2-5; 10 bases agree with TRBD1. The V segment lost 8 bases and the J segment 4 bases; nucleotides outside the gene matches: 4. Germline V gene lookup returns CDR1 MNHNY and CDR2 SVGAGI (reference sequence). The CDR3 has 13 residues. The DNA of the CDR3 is TGTGCCAGCTACCGGGACAGGGGAGAGACCCAGTACTTC. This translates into CASYRDRGETQYF.

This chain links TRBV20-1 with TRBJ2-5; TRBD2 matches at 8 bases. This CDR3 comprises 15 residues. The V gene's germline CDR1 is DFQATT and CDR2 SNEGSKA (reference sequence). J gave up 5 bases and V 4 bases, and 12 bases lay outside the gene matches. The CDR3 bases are TGCAGTGCTAAAAACTGGCGGGAGGTGCGGGAGACCCAGTACTTC. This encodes CSAKNWREVRETQYF.

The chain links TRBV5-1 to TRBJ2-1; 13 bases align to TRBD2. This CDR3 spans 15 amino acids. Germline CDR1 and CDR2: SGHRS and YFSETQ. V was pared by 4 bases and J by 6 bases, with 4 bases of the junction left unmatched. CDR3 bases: TGCGCCAGCAGCCCGACTAGCGGGAGGACCAATGAGCAGTTCTTC. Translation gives CASSPTSGRTNEQFF. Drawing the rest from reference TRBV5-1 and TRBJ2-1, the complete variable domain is KAGVTQTPRYLIKTRGQQVTLSCSPISGHRSVSWYQQTPGQGLQFLFEYFSETQRNKGNFPGRFSGRQFSNSRSEMNVSTLELGDSALYLCASSPTSGRTNEQFFGPGTRLTVL.

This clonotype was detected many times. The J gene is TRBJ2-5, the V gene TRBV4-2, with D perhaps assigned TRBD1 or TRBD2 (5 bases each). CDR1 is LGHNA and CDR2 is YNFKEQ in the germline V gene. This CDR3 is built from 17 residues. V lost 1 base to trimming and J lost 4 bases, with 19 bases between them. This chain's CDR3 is CASSQAGRGSQGETQYF. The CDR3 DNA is TGTGCCAGCAGCCAAGCAGGGAGAGGTAGCCAAGGAGAGACCCAGTACTTC.

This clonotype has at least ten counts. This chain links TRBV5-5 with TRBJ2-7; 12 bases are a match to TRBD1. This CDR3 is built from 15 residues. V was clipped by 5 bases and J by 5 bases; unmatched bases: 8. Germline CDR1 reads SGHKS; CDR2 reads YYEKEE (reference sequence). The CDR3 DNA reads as TGTGCCAGCAGTACCGGGACAGGGGGCTTCCACGAGCAGTACTTC. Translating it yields CASSTGTGGFHEQYF.

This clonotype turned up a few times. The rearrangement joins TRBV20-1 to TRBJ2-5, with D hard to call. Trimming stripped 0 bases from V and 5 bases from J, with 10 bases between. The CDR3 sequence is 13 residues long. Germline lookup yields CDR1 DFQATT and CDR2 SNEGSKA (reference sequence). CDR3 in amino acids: CSAREPQDETQYF. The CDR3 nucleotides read TGCAGTGCTAGAGAACCCCAGGATGAGACCCAGTACTTC.